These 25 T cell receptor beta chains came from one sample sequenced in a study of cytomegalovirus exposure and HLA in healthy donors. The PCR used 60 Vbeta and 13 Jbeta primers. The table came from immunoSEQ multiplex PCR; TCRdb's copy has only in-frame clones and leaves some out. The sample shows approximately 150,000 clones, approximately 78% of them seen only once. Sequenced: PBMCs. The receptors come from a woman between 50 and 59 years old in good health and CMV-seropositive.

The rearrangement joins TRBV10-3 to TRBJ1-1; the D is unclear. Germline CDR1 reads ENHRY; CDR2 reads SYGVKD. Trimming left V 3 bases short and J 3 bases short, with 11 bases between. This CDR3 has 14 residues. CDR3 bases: TGTGCCATCAGTGAAGGAGGGTCCTACACTGAAGCTTTCTTT. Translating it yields CAISEGGSYTEAFF.

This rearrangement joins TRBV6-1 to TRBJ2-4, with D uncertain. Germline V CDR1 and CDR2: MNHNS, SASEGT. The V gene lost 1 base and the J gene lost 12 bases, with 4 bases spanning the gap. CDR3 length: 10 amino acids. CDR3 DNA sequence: TGTGCCAGCAGTGAAGGTAATCAGTACTTC. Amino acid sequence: CASSEGNQYF.

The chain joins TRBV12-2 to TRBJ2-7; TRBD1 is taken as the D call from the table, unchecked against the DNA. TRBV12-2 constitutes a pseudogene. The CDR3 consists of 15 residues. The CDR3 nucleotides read TGTGCAAGTCGCCGACGACAGGGGGTATCCTACGAGCAGTACTTC. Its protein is CASRRRQGVSYEQYF.

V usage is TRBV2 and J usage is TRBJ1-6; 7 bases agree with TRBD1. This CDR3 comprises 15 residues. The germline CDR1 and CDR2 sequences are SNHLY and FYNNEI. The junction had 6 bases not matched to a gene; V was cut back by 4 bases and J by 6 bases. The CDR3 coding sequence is TGTGCCAGCAGTGGTTCCGGGACAGTTAATTCACCCCTCCACTTT. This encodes CASSGSGTVNSPLHF.

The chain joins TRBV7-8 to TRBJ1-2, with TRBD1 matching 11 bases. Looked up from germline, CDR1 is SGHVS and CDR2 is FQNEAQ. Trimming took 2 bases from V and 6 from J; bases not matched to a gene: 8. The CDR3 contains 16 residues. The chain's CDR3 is CASSLILDRGQNGYTF. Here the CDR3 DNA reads TGTGCCAGCAGCTTAATTTTGGACAGGGGGCAAAATGGCTACACCTTC.

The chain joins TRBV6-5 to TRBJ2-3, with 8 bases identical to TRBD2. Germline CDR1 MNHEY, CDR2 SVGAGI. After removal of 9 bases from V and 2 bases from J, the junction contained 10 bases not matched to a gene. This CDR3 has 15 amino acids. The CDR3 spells CASLRGGLSTDTQYF. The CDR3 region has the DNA TGTGCCAGTCTTCGGGGGGGCCTTTCCACAGATACGCAGTATTTT.

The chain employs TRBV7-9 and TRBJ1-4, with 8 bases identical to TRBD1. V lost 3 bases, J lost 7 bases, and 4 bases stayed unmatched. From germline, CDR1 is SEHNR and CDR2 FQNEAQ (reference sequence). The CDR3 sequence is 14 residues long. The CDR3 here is CASSLTGAGEKLFF. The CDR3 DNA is TGTGCCAGCAGCTTGACAGGGGCCGGTGAAAAACTGTTTTTT.

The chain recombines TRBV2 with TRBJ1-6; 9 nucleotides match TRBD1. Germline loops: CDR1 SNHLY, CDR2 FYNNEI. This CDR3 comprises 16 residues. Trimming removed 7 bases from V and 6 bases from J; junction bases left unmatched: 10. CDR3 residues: CASMPVKGQGNSPLHF. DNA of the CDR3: TGTGCCAGCATGCCCGTTAAGGGACAGGGTAATTCACCCCTCCACTTT.

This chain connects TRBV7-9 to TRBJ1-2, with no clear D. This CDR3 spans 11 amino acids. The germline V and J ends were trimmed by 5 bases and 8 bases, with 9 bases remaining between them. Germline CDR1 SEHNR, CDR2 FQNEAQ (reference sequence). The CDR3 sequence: CASSAREGYTF. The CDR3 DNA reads TGTGCCAGCAGCGCAAGGGAGGGCTACACCTTC.

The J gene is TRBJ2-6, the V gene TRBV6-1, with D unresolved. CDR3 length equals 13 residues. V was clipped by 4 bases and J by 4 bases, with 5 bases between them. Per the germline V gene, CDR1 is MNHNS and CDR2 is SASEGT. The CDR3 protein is CASSVTGANVLTF. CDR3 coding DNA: TGTGCCAGCAGTGTCACAGGGGCCAACGTCCTGACTTTC.

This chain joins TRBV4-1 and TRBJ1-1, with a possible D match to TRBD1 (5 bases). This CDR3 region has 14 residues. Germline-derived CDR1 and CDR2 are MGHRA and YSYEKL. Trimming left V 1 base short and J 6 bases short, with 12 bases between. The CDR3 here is CASSQGQGTAEAFF. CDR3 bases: TGCGCCAGCAGCCAAGGTCAGGGTACCGCTGAAGCTTTCTTT.

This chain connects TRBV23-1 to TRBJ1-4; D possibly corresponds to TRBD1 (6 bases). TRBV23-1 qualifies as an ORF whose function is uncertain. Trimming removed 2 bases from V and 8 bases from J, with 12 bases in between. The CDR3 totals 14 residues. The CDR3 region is CASSQGGAGEKLFF. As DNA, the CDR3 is TGCGCCAGCAGTCAAGGGGGGGCCGGAGAAAAACTGTTTTTT.

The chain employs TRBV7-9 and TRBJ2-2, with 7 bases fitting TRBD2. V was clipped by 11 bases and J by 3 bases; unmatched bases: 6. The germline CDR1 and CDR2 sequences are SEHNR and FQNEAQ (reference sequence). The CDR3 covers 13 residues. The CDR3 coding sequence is TGTGCCGGAAGTCGGGAGGACACCGGGGAGCTGTTTTTT. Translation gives CAGSREDTGELFF.

CDR3 sequence: CACDSGGFYEQYF. Here the CDR3 DNA reads TGTGCCTGTGACTCAGGGGGCTTCTACGAGCAGTACTTC. The chain has TRBV30 and TRBJ2-7, with 8 bases identical to TRBD1. Per germline, CDR1 GTSNPN and CDR2 SVGIG (reference sequence). CDR3 length: 13 amino acids. V dropped 6 bases and J dropped 3; count of bases not matched to a gene: 7.

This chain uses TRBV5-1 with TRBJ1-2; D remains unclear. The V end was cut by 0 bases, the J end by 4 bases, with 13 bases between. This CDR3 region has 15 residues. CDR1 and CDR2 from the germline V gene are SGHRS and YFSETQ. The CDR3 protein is CASSLGAPRGYGYTF. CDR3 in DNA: TGCGCCAGCAGCTTGGGCGCCCCACGGGGCTATGGCTACACCTTC.

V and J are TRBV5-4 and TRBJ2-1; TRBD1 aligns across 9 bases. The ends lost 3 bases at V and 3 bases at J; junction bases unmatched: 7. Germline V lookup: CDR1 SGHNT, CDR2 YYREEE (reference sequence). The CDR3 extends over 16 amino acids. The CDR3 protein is CASSWGGTGNYNEQFF. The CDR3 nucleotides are TGTGCCAGCAGCTGGGGGGGGACAGGGAACTACAATGAGCAGTTCTTC.

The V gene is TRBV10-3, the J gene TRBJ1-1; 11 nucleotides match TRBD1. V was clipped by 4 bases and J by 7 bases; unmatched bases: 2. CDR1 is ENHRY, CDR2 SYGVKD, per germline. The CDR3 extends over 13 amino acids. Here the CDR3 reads CAISGDRGSEAFF. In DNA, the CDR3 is TGTGCCATCAGTGGGGACAGGGGGAGTGAAGCTTTCTTT.

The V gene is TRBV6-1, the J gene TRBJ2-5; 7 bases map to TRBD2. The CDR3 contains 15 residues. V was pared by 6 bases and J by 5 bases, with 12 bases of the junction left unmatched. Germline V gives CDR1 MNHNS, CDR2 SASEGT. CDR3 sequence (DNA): TGTGCCAGCAGCGGCCTGACTAGCATAGGGGAGACCCAGTACTTC. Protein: CASSGLTSIGETQYF.

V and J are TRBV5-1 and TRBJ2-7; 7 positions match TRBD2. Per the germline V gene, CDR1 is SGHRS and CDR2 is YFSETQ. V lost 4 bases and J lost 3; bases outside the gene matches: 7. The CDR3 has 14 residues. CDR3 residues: CASSPGPGGYEQYF. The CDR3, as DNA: TGCGCCAGCAGCCCCGGACCGGGGGGCTACGAGCAGTACTTC.

The CDR3: CASSQGSAGSPLHF. The DNA of the CDR3 is TGTGCCAGCAGCCAAGGAAGCGCTGGTTCACCCCTCCACTTT. The chain is built from TRBV14 and TRBJ1-6; no clear D. Germline CDR1 is SGHDN and CDR2 is FVKESK. The CDR3 consists of 14 residues. The ends were cut back, 1 base at V and 9 bases at J, with 10 bases in the middle.

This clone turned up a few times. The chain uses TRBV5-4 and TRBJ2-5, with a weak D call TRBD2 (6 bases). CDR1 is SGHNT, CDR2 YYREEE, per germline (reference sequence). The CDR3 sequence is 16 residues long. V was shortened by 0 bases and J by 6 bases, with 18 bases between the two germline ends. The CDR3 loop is CASSLGEPSVIKTQYF. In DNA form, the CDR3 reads TGTGCCAGCAGCTTGGGAGAACCTAGCGTTATTAAGACCCAGTACTTC.

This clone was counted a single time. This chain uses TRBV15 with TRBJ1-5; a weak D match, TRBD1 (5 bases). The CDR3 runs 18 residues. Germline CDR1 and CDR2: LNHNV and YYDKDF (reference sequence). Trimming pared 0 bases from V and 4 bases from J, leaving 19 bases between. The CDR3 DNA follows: TGTGCCACCAGCAGAGATTTGGGGCGCAGCTCTTTTAATCAGCCCCAGCATTTT. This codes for CATSRDLGRSSFNQPQHF. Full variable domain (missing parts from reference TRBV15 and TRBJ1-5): DAMVIQNPRYQVTQFGKPVTLSCSQTLNHNVMYWYQQKSSQAPKLLFHYYDKDFNNEADTPDNFQSRRPNTSFCFLDIRSPGLGDTAMYLCATSRDLGRSSFNQPQHFGDGTRLSIL.

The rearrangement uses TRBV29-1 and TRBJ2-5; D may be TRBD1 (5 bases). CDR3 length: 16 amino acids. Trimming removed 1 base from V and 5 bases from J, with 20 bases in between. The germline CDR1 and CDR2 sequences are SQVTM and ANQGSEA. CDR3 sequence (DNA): TGCAGCGTTGAAGGCGTCGATGGAGACAGACGGGAGACCCAGTACTTC. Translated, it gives CSVEGVDGDRRETQYF. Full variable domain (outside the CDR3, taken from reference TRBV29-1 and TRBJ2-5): SAVISQKPSRDICQRGTSLTIQCQVDSQVTMMFWYRQQPGQSLTLIATANQGSEATYESGFVIDKFPISRPNLTFSTLTVSNMSPEDSSIYLCSVEGVDGDRRETQYFGPGTRLLVL.

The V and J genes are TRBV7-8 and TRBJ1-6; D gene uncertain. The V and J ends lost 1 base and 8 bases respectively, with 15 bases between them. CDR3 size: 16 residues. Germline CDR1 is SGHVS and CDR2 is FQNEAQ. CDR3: CASSLGPRHIDSPLHF. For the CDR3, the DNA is TGTGCCAGCAGCTTAGGTCCGAGACATATCGATTCACCCCTCCACTTT.

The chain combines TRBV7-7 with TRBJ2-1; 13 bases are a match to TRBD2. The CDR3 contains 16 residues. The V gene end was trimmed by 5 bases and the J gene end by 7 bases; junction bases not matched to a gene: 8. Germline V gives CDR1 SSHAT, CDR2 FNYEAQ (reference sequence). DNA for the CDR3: TGTGCCAGCAGCCTAGGACTAGCGGGGGTTGAAAATGAGCAGTTCTTC. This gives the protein CASSLGLAGVENEQFF.